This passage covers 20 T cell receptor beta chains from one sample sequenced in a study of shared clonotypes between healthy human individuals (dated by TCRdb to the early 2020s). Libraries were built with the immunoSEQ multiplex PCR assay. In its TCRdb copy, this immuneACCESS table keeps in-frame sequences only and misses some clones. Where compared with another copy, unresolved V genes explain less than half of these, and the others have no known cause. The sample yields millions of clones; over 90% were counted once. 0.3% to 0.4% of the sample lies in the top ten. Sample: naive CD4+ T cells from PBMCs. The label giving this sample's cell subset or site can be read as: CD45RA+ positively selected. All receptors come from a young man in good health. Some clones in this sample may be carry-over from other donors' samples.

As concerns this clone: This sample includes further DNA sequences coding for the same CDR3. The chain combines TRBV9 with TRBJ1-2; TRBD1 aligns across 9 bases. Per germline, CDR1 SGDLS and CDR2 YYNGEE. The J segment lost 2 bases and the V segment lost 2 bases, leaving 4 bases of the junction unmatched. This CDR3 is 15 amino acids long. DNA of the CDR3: TGTGCCAGCAGCGTTGGGACAGGGTTAAACTATGGCTACACCTTC. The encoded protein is CASSVGTGLNYGYTF.

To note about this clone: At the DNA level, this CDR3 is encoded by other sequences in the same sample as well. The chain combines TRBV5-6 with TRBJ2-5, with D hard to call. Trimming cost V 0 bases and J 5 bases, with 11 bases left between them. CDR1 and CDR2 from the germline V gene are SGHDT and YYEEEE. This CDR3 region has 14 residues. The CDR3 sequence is CASSLGTPLETQYF. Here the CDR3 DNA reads TGTGCCAGCAGCTTGGGGACCCCTCTGGAGACCCAGTACTTC.

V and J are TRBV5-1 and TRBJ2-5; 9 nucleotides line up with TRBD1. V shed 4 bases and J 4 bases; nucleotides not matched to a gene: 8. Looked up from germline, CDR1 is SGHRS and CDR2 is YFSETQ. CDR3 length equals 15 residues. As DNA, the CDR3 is TGCGCCAGCAGCGGGGGACAGGGACGAGGAGAGACCCAGTACTTC. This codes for CASSGGQGRGETQYF.

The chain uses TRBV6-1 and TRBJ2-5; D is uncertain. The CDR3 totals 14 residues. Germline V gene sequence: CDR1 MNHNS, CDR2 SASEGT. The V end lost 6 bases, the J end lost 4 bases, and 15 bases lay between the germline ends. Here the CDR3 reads CASSYEVGRETQYF. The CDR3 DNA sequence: TGTGCCAGCAGCTACGAGGTCGGGCGAGAGACCCAGTACTTC.

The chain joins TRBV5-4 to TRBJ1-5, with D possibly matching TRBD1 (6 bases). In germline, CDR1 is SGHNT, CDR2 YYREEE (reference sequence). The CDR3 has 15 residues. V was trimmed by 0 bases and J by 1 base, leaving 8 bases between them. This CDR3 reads CASSLGGLSNQPQHF. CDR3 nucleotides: TGTGCCAGCAGCTTGGGGGGGCTGAGCAATCAGCCCCAGCATTTT. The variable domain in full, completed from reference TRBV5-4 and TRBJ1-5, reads ETGVTQSPTHLIKTRGQQVTLRCSSQSGHNTVSWYQQALGQGPQFIFQYYREEENGRGNFPPRFSGLQFPNYSSELNVNALELDDSALYLCASSLGGLSNQPQHFGDGTRLSIL.

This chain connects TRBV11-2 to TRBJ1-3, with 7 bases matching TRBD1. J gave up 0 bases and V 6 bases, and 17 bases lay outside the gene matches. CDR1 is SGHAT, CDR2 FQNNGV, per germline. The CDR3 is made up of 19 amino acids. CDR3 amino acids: CASRSSGTATLTSGNTIYF. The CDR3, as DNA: TGTGCCAGCAGGTCATCCGGGACAGCGACGCTAACCTCTGGAAACACCATATATTTT.

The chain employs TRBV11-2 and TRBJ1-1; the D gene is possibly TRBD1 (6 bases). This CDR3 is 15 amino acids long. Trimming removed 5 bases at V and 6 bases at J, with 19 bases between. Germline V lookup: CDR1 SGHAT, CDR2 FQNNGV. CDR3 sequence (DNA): TGTGCCAGCAGCACCGAGAATTACAGGGTGTCTGAAGCTTTCTTT. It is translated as CASSTENYRVSEAFF.

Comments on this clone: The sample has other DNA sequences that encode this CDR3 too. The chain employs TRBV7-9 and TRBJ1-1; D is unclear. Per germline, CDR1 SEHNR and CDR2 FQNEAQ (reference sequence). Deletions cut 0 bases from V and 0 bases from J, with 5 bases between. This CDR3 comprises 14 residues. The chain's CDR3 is CASSLAGLNTEAFF. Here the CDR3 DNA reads TGTGCCAGCAGCTTAGCGGGTTTGAACACTGAAGCTTTCTTT.

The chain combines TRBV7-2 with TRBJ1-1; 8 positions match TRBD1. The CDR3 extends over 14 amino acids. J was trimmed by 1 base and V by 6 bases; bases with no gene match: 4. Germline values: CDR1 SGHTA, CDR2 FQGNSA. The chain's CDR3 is CASRIQGGNTEAFF. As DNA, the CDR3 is TGTGCCAGCAGGATACAGGGGGGGAACACTGAAGCTTTCTTT.

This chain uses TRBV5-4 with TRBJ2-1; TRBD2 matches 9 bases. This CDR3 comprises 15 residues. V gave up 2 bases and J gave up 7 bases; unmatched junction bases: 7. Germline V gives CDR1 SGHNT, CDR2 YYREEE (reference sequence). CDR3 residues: CASSLAGGFGNEQFF. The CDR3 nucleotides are TGTGCCAGCAGCTTAGCGGGAGGTTTTGGAAATGAGCAGTTCTTC.

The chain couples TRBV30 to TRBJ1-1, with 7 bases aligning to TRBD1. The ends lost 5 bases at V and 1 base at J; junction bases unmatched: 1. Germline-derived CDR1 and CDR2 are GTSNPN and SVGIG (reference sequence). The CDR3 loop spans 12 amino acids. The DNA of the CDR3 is TGTGCCTGGTACAGGGGGAACACTGAAGCTTTCTTT. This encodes CAWYRGNTEAFF.

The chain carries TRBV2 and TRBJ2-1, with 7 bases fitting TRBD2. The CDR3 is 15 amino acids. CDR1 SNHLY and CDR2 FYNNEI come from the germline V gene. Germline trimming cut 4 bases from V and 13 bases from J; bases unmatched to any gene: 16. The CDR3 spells CASSGGGVAGSKQFF. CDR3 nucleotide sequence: TGTGCCAGCAGTGGCGGGGGAGTAGCGGGTTCCAAACAGTTCTTC.

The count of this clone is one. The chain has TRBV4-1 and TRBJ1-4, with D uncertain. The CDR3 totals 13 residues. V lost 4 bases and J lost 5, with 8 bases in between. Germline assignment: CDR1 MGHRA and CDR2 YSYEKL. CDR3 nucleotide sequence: TGCGCCAGCAGCCGTACAGTAAATGAAAAACTGTTTTTT. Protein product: CASSRTVNEKLFF.

CDR3 in DNA: TGTGCCAGCAGCCCGCTAGCGGGAGGACACTACGAGCAGTACTTC. Its protein product is CASSPLAGGHYEQYF. The V gene is TRBV11-2, the J gene TRBJ2-7; 11 bases are a match to TRBD2. The CDR3 loop spans 15 amino acids. Unmatched junction bases numbered 6, after V lost 5 bases and J lost 3 bases. Germline CDR1 and CDR2: SGHAT and FQNNGV. Full variable domain (outside the CDR3, taken from reference TRBV11-2 and TRBJ2-7): EAGVAQSPRYKIIEKRQSVAFWCNPISGHATLYWYQQILGQGPKLLIQFQNNGVVDDSQLPKDRFSAERLKGVDSTLKIQPAKLEDSAVYLCASSPLAGGHYEQYFGPGTRLTVT.

This CDR3 reads CASSSPPEFNTIYF. CDR3 in DNA: TGTGCCAGCAGCTCCCCGCCCGAGTTCAACACCATATATTTT. The chain joins TRBV11-2 to TRBJ1-3; D unclear. This CDR3 comprises 14 residues. V lost 4 bases to trimming and J lost 7 bases, with 14 bases between them. Germline lookup yields CDR1 SGHAT and CDR2 FQNNGV. Based on the CDR3 plus reference TRBV11-2 and TRBJ1-3, the full variable domain is EAGVAQSPRYKIIEKRQSVAFWCNPISGHATLYWYQQILGQGPKLLIQFQNNGVVDDSQLPKDRFSAERLKGVDSTLKIQPAKLEDSAVYLCASSSPPEFNTIYFGEGSWLTVV.

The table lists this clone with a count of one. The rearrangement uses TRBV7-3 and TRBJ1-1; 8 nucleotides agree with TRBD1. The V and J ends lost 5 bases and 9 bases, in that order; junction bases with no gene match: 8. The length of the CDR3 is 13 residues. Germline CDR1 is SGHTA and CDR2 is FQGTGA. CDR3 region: CASSQNDRGKAFF. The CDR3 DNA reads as TGTGCCAGCAGCCAGAACGACAGGGGAAAAGCTTTCTTT.

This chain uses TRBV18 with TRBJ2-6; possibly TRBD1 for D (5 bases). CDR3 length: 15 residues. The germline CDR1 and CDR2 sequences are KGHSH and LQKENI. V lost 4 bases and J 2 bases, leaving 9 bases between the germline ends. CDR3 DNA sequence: TGTGCCAGCTCACTTCAGGGCCCTGGGGCCAACGTCCTGACTTTC. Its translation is CASSLQGPGANVLTF.

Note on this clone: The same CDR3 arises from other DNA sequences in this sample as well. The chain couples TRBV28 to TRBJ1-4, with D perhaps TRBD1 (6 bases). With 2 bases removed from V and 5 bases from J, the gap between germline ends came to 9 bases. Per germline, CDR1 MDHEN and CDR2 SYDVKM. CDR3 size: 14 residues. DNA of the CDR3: TGTGCCAGCAGTTTAGGGCAGGGGAATGAAAAACTGTTTTTT. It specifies CASSLGQGNEKLFF. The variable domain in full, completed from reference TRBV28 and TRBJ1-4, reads DVKVTQSSRYLVKRTGEKVFLECVQDMDHENMFWYRQDPGLGLRLIYFSYDVKMKEKGDIPEGYSVSREKKERFSLILESASTNQTSMYLCASSLGQGNEKLFFGSGTQLSVL.

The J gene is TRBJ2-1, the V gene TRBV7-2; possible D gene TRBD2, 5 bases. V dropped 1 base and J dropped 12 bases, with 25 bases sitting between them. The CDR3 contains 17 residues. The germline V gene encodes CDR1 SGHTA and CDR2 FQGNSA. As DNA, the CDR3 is TGTGCCAGCAGCTTAGTTAGTTTGGGATTTGACGGCCGGGGGCAGTTCTTC. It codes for CASSLVSLGFDGRGQFF.

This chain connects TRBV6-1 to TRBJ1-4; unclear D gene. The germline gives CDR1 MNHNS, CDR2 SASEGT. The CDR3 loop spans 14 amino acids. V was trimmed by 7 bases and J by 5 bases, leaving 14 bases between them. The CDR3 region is CASNEVRRNEKLFF. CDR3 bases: TGTGCCAGCAATGAGGTGAGAAGAAATGAAAAACTGTTTTTT.